This T cell receptor (beta chain) was sequenced during a study of cytotoxic CD8 clonotypes in ibrutinib-treated CLL. Study-wide background: The study included roughly 10 relapsed/refractory and 15 treatment-naive patients; under 18 had IGHV unmutated disease. The authors obtained response samples at a median of around 12 months of treatment, range 6 to 36. Study-wide results and caveats: Clonality was higher at ibrutinib response and returned toward baseline at progression.

This clone was counted a few times. Its matching antigen is unknown. Germline V gene data show CDR1 as MNHNS and CDR2 as SASEGT. This CDR3 has 13 amino acids. V was trimmed by 8 bases and J by 0 bases, leaving 10 bases between them. The intended depth for sequencing was 1 in 200,000 to 1 in 1 million T cells. Assay: immunoSEQ multiplex PCR; the TCRdb copy retains only in-frame clones and omits some. The table includes roughly 130,000 clones, about four fifths detected once. The clonotype comes from a human donor with chronic lymphocytic leukemia. The specimen was PBMCs, collected after 12 months of ibrutinib treatment. The chain combines TRBV6-1 with TRBJ1-1; D remains unclear. This CDR3 reads CASGAQVNTEAFF. The CDR3 region has the DNA TGTGCCAGCGGTGCGCAGGTGAACACTGAAGCTTTCTTT.